Below, 25 T cell receptor beta chains from the same sample are listed, as sequenced in a study of cytomegalovirus exposure and HLA in healthy donors. Libraries were prepared by immunoSEQ multiplex PCR; TCRdb keeps only in-frame clonotypes and omits some of them. There are tens of thousands of clones in the sample; around 90% occur only once, and approximately 2.1% lies in the top ten. Input material: PBMCs. These receptors were collected from a woman aged 30 to 39 in good health and CMV-seronegative.

The rearrangement uses TRBV2 and TRBJ1-2, with a possible D match to TRBD1 (5 bases). V lost 2 bases, J lost 3 bases, and 10 bases lay in between. This CDR3 spans 14 amino acids. From germline, CDR1 is SNHLY and CDR2 FYNNEI. CDR3 amino acids: CASSERGWDYGYTF. CDR3 DNA: TGTGCCAGCAGTGAAAGGGGTTGGGACTATGGCTACACCTTC.

The chain joins TRBV29-1 to TRBJ2-3; the match to TRBD2 covers 12 bases. The CDR3 contains 16 residues. With 2 bases clipped from V and 3 bases from J, the junction kept 6 bases outside the gene matches. Germline-derived CDR1 and CDR2 are SQVTM and ANQGSEA. As DNA, the CDR3 is TGCAGCGTTGAACTTCCTCTAGCGGGAGGGACAGATACGCAGTATTTT. This gives the protein CSVELPLAGGTDTQYF.

In this sample, this clone turned up once. The chain employs TRBV7-9 and TRBJ2-1; 10 positions match TRBD2. This CDR3 is 19 amino acids long. Germline CDR1 reads SEHNR; CDR2 reads FQNEAQ (reference sequence). The V gene end was trimmed by 5 bases and the J gene end by 3 bases; junction bases not matched to a gene: 16. The CDR3, as DNA: TGTGCCAGCAGCCCAAATAGCGGGAGGATCAGTAGTGTCTACAATGAGCAGTTCTTC. Its protein is CASSPNSGRISSVYNEQFF.

Regarding this clone: The germline gene is not matched at one end of the junction; a read error may be the cause. The J gene is TRBJ1-1, the V gene TRBV5-5; TRBD1 matches at 9 bases. Germline CDR1 is SGHKS and CDR2 is YYEKEE (reference sequence). The CDR3 is 14 residues long. The CDR3 DNA reads as TGTGCCAACAGCTCGACAGGGGGGGCCACCGAAGCTTTCTTT. Its protein is CANSSTGGATEAFF. Full variable domain (outside the CDR3, taken from reference TRBV5-5 and TRBJ1-1): DAGVTQSPTHLIKTRGQQVTLRCSPISGHKSVSWYQQVLGQGPQFIFQYYEKEERGRGNFPDRFSARQFPNYSSELNVNALLLGDSALYLCANSSTGGATEAFFGQGTRLTVV.

This chain joins TRBV14 and TRBJ2-5; weak D call: TRBD2 (5 bases). The CDR3 totals 16 residues. V lost 6 bases, J lost 2 bases, and 19 bases lay in between. From germline, CDR1 is SGHDN and CDR2 FVKESK. CDR3 sequence reads: CASSRTHGSGQETQYF. The CDR3 nucleotides are TGTGCCAGCAGTCGAACGCACGGCTCGGGGCAAGAGACCCAGTACTTC.

V gene TRBV5-1 combines with J gene TRBJ2-1; 9 bases match TRBD2. The CDR3 extends over 16 amino acids. V gave up 0 bases and J gave up 2 bases; unmatched junction bases: 3. Germline V gene sequence: CDR1 SGHRS, CDR2 YFSETQ. The CDR3 reads CASSLVLAGTYNEQFF. The CDR3 coding sequence is TGCGCCAGCAGCTTGGTTCTAGCGGGGACCTACAATGAGCAGTTCTTC.

The V gene is TRBV5-5, the J gene TRBJ2-5, with a tentative D call TRBD1 (6 bases). Germline V gene lookup returns CDR1 SGHKS and CDR2 YYEKEE (reference sequence). Trimming removed 4 bases from V and 6 bases from J, with 19 bases in between. CDR3 length: 15 residues. The CDR3 DNA reads TGTGCCAGCAGCCTAAGGACAGACCCGAGCAAGACCCAGTACTTC. Translation gives CASSLRTDPSKTQYF.

The chain is built from TRBV2 and TRBJ1-1; D uncertain. CDR3 size: 14 residues. Germline V gene lookup returns CDR1 SNHLY and CDR2 FYNNEI. V was trimmed by 1 base and J by 2 bases, leaving 8 bases between them. CDR3 sequence (DNA): TGTGCCAGCAGTGAAGGAGTCCCTAACACTGAAGCTTTCTTT. Residues: CASSEGVPNTEAFF.

This clone showed up just once. The chain links TRBV2 to TRBJ2-5; a possible D gene is TRBD2 (6 bases). The V end was cut by 6 bases, the J end by 5 bases, with 13 bases between. The CDR3 covers 13 residues. The germline V gene has CDR1 SNHLY and CDR2 FYNNEI. CDR3 coding DNA: TGTGCCAGCAGGGGGGGTCTATTCGAGACCCAGTACTTC. This gives the protein CASRGGLFETQYF.

J is TRBJ2-2 and V is TRBV7-3; D uncertain. This CDR3 has 15 amino acids. Looked up from germline, CDR1 is SGHTA and CDR2 is FQGTGA. The V and J ends lost 4 bases and 0 bases respectively, with 9 bases between them. CDR3 DNA sequence: TGTGCCAGCAGCTCACAGACCTCGAACACCGGGGAGCTGTTTTTT. Encoded protein: CASSSQTSNTGELFF. Combining the CDR3 with reference TRBV7-3 and TRBJ2-2 gives the whole variable domain GAGVSQTPSNKVTEKGKYVELRCDPISGHTALYWYRQSLGQGPEFLIYFQGTGAADDSGLPNDRFFAVRPEGSVSTLKIQRTERGDSAVYLCASSSQTSNTGELFFGEGSRLTVL.

The chain uses TRBV14 and TRBJ1-4, with 11 positions matching TRBD1. Germline-derived CDR1 and CDR2 are SGHDN and FVKESK. This CDR3 comprises 22 residues. J gave up 1 base and V 3 bases, and 19 bases lay outside the gene matches. The CDR3 sequence is CASSHLDRGPVKARGTNEKLFF. The CDR3 DNA is TGTGCCAGCAGCCACCTGGACAGGGGGCCGGTGAAGGCTCGGGGAACTAATGAAAAACTGTTTTTT.

CDR3 amino acids: CASSLRGSGMNTEAFF. As DNA, the CDR3 is TGTGCCAGCAGCTTAAGGGGTAGTGGGATGAACACTGAAGCTTTCTTT. The chain links TRBV13 to TRBJ1-1; the D gene is possibly TRBD1 (5 bases). The CDR3 sequence is 16 residues long. The V gene lost 2 bases and the J gene lost 0 bases, with 13 bases spanning the gap. The V gene's germline CDR1 is PRHDT and CDR2 FYEKMQ (reference sequence).

V gene TRBV9 combines with J gene TRBJ2-5, with 7 bases lining up with TRBD2. V was pared by 0 bases and J by 4 bases, with 18 bases of the junction left unmatched. CDR1 is SGDLS, CDR2 YYNGEE, per germline. The CDR3 loop spans 19 amino acids. The CDR3 region has the DNA TGTGCCAGCAGCGTAGGGGGGAGTAGCGGGCCCATATTAACAGAGACCCAGTACTTC. It translates to CASSVGGSSGPILTETQYF.

The chain employs TRBV30 and TRBJ1-2; weak D call: TRBD1 (5 bases). The germline gives CDR1 GTSNPN, CDR2 SVGIG (reference sequence). The germline V and J ends were trimmed by 0 bases and 2 bases, with 22 bases remaining between them. The CDR3 loop spans 18 amino acids. The CDR3: CAWSVRFLGGNINYGYTF. The CDR3 region has the DNA TGTGCCTGGAGTGTACGTTTTCTGGGGGGAAATATAAACTATGGCTACACCTTC.

V is TRBV7-3 and J is TRBJ2-1, with D possibly matching TRBD1 (6 bases). The CDR3 is 16 amino acids. CDR1 and CDR2 from the germline V gene are SGHTA and FQGTGA. V lost 2 bases and J 7 bases, leaving 18 bases between the germline ends. This CDR3 is CASSLLRGSLLNEQFF. The CDR3 DNA is TGTGCCAGCAGCTTACTCAGGGGTTCCCTTTTAAATGAGCAGTTCTTC.

In this sample, this clone turned up a few times. The chain recombines TRBV6-1 with TRBJ1-5; weak D call: TRBD1 (5 bases). CDR1 MNHNS and CDR2 SASEGT come from the germline V gene. The CDR3 covers 14 residues. V was shortened by 3 bases and J by 9 bases, with 15 bases between the two germline ends. CDR3: CASSDHRDGGPQHF. The CDR3 nucleotides read TGTGCCAGCAGTGACCACCGGGACGGGGGGCCCCAGCATTTT.

V is TRBV5-1 and J is TRBJ2-1, with 11 bases aligning to TRBD2. Germline-derived CDR1 and CDR2 are SGHRS and YFSETQ. The V gene end was trimmed by 3 bases and the J gene end by 2 bases; junction bases not matched to a gene: 4. This CDR3 has 16 amino acids. The CDR3 loop reads CASSSLLAGAYNEQFF. Here the CDR3 DNA reads TGCGCCAGCAGCTCCCTACTAGCGGGAGCCTACAATGAGCAGTTCTTC.

This sequence joins TRBV5-4 and TRBJ1-1; D call uncertain. The ends were cut back, 4 bases at V and 7 bases at J, with 11 bases in the middle. The length of the CDR3 is 12 residues. Germline V lookup: CDR1 SGHNT, CDR2 YYREEE (reference sequence). CDR3 in amino acids: CASSLMSGEAFF. The CDR3 nucleotides are TGTGCCAGCAGCCTGATGAGTGGTGAAGCTTTCTTT.

The chain carries TRBV12-2 and TRBJ2-2; the table gives TRBD2 as D, unverified against the DNA. TRBV12-2 is classified as a pseudogene. The CDR3 has 19 residues. The CDR3 nucleotides are TGTGCAAGTCGCTCTGGGCCGTGGGGACTAGCGGGAGGGGCCGGGGAGCTGTTTTTT. It yields the protein CASRSGPWGLAGGAGELFF.

This sequence joins TRBV5-1 and TRBJ2-3; 8 bases fit TRBD1. The junction had 9 bases not matched to a gene; V was cut back by 4 bases and J by 2 bases. Germline lookup yields CDR1 SGHRS and CDR2 YFSETQ. The CDR3 has 16 amino acids. CDR3: CASSRTGQGSTDTQYF. The CDR3 DNA sequence: TGCGCCAGCAGCCGAACTGGACAGGGCTCCACAGATACGCAGTATTTT.

This chain connects TRBV9 to TRBJ2-7, with D possibly TRBD1 on 6 matching bases. The CDR3 length is 14 residues. Trimming took off 0 bases at V and 5 bases at J, with 12 bases between the two ends. CDR1 is SGDLS, CDR2 YYNGEE, per germline. This CDR3 reads CASSVGGKGDEQYF. CDR3 bases: TGTGCCAGCAGCGTAGGTGGGAAGGGGGACGAGCAGTACTTC.

The J gene is TRBJ2-7, the V gene TRBV30; 10 bases match TRBD1. The CDR3 has 14 residues. Germline V gene sequence: CDR1 GTSNPN, CDR2 SVGIG (reference sequence). V shed 0 bases and J 3 bases; nucleotides not matched to a gene: 2. CDR3 nucleotides: TGTGCCTGGAGTGTATGGGACAGGGGCTACGAGCAGTACTTC. This gives the protein CAWSVWDRGYEQYF.

This chain connects TRBV4-2 to TRBJ1-5; possible D gene TRBD1, 5 bases. This CDR3 is 16 amino acids long. Trimming took off 4 bases at V and 5 bases at J, with 18 bases between the two ends. Per the germline V gene, CDR1 is LGHNA and CDR2 is YNFKEQ. In DNA form, the CDR3 reads TGTGCCAGCAGCCCCGTTGGGGGGAGCCGGGATCAGCCCCAGCATTTT. This codes for CASSPVGGSRDQPQHF.

This chain links TRBV27 with TRBJ2-2; the D gene is possibly TRBD2 (6 bases). The V and J ends lost 4 bases and 3 bases respectively, with 15 bases between them. This CDR3 has 16 residues. Germline CDR1 is MNHEY and CDR2 is SMNVEV (reference sequence). CDR3 nucleotide sequence: TGTGCCAGCAGTTCCCGAGTAGCGGACTACACCGGGGAGCTGTTTTTT. It specifies CASSSRVADYTGELFF.

This chain joins TRBV6-5 and TRBJ1-1; no clear D gene. The CDR3 has 10 amino acids. From germline, CDR1 is MNHEY and CDR2 SVGAGI. V shed 9 bases and J shed 4 bases, with 6 bases lying between them. This CDR3 is CASRGTEAFF. CDR3 sequence (DNA): TGTGCCAGTCGCGGCACTGAAGCTTTCTTT.